The clone carrying this TCR beta chain was counted at least ten times. The sample contains more than one DNA sequence encoding this CDR3. Using immunoSEQ multiplex PCR, the repertoire was profiled, and TCRdb retains in-frame clones only, with some absent. The sample holds fewer than 350,000 clones, 85% seen once. These data come from a study of blood T cell repertoires in COVID-19. The CDR3 is 11 amino acids. CDR1 is MNHEY, CDR2 SVGEGT, per germline. V lost 5 bases to trimming and J lost 3 bases, with 5 bases between them. Input material: PBMCs or T cells enriched from blood (not recorded which). The sequence was obtained from a woman under 40 who had been exposed to COVID-19. The chain couples TRBV6-2 or TRBV6-3 to TRBJ2-7; D is ambiguous. The CDR3, as DNA: TGTGCCAGCAGTAACGGCTACGAGCAGTACTTC. Translation: CASSNGYEQYF.